This T cell receptor beta chain was sequenced for a study of CD8+CD57+ T cells in acquired aplastic anemia (dated by TCRdb to about 2018). Concerning the study at large: A mean of around 3.2 ug of DNA, ranging from about 0.2 to 27.4 ug, was extracted from sorted CD4+ and CD8+ cells. A CD8+CD57+ expansion meant a frequency higher than the mean frequency seen in healthy subjects. Study-wide conclusions, independent of this receptor: Over 25 CD8+ CDR3 sequences were found in both patients and controls but appeared to be highly expressed in patients and within the immunodominant clones of the patients. CD8+ Simpson's diversity did not differ significantly between patients and healthy controls (P=0.060).

V trim: 4 bases; J trim: 4 bases; unmatched bases: 13. The germline V gene specifies SGHRS as CDR1 and YFSETQ as CDR2. The length of the CDR3 is 17 amino acids, counting both ends. This entry keeps only the CDR3 DNA: 51 bases, framed from base 1. In the case of this clonotype: Which antigen it targets is not known. The missing conserved phenylalanine or tryptophan at the end of this CDR3 makes a read error likely.

Flow cytometry had shown CD8+CD57+ cell expansion in the patients selected for sequencing. Every patient had a diagnosis of severe acquired aplastic anemia based on International Study of Aplastic Anemia and Agranulocytosis and Camitta criteria. Patients had received no therapy at the time of blood sampling. In the study, sorted CD4+ and CD8+ blood T cells from patients with severe aplastic anemia and from healthy subjects underwent deep sequencing of TCR repertoires. In the USA, patient enrollment took place under clinicaltrials.gov protocols 00001620, 01623167, 00001397, 00071045, 00081523 and 00961064. Ficoll-Paque density gradient centrifugation was used to isolate peripheral blood mononuclear cells. CD4+ and CD8+ T cells were sorted by FACS or magnetic beads before DNA extraction. Profiling of TCR beta VDJ combinations and CDR3 sequences used genomic DNA as the template. An Illumina HiSeq 2000 was the platform used for TCR repertoire sequencing. In the source study's methods: TRBV/TRBJ rearrangement plots, CDR3 size and DJ length profiles, and Simpson's diversity index were used to assess repertoires. The immunodominant clone was defined as the most abundant DNA sequence in deep sequencing data. CDR3 amino acid sequences were checked for sharing across subjects and were also compared against the VDJdb database and published repertoires. The public sequencing data were trimmed at Q25 with fastp and processed into clonotypes with MiXCR by TCRdb, which kept only in-frame beta chains. For every CDR3 protein sequence, its rows merge into one entry that carries the most common genes and DNA. These V and J calls originate from TCRdb's pipeline instead of the authors' own analysis. This sample comprises 180,000 or so distinct CDR3 sequences, roughly 48% of them detected only once. Over 0.95% of the sample goes to the ten largest clones.

What was sequenced was sorted CD4+, CD8+, or CD8+CD57+ T cells (not recorded which) from PBMCs. The V and J genes are TRBV5-1 and TRBJ1-3, and 8 junctional nucleotides match TRBD1. This receptor was taken from a human donor with aplastic anemia. The DNA sequence follows: TGCGCCAGCAGCCAAGACGTGGTGACAGGGGTCGGAAACACCATATATTCT. Its protein product is CASSQDVVTGVGNTIYS.